Below are 14 T cell receptor beta chains sequenced from a single sample in a study of blood T cells in healthy people across ages. Next came a second PCR, run for about 6 to 12 cycles, which used a sample-barcoded 5' primer along with a J-beta primer mix. TCRdb re-called the 5' RACE reads with MiXCR, one entry per CDR3 protein. There are approximately 680,000 distinct CDR3 sequences in the sample; approximately 29% occur only once, and roughly 14% lies in the top ten. The sequenced sample consisted of blood. The receptors were sampled from a woman over 75 in good health.

In regard to this clonotype: At one boundary the junction diverges from the germline segment, which might be a read error. The V and J genes are TRBV7-9 and TRBJ1-2; D gene ambiguous. This CDR3 spans 15 amino acids. Germline CDR1 SEHNR, CDR2 FQNEAQ (reference sequence). In nucleotides, the CDR3 is TGTGCCACCAGCTTGGGAATGAACGCGTACTATGGCTACACCTTC. Amino acid sequence: CATSLGMNAYYGYTF.

In DNA, the CDR3 is TGCGCCAGCAGCGGCAGGGCGGGCCAGGATGGCGAGCAGTACTTC. Its protein product is CASSGRAGQDGEQYF. The rearrangement links TRBV4-1 to TRBJ2-7; D may match TRBD1 or TRBD2 (5 bases each). The germline V gene encodes CDR1 MGHRA and CDR2 YSYEKL. V was trimmed by 5 bases and J by 6 bases, leaving 20 bases between them. The length of the CDR3 is 15 residues.

As for this clonotype: A much larger clone differs by one base, so this may be a read error. The chain recombines TRBV4-2 with TRBJ2-1; 8 nucleotides agree with TRBD2. V gave up 0 bases and J gave up 7 bases; unmatched junction bases: 8. The length of the CDR3 is 16 residues. Germline CDR1 LGHNA, CDR2 YNFKEQ. The CDR3, as DNA: TGTGCCAGCAGCCAAGAGGGGCGGGGGGACATAAATGAGCAGTTCTTC. Translated, it gives CASSQEGRGDINEQFF.

This clonotype was seen a few times. The chain links TRBV20-1 to TRBJ1-5; 8 nucleotides line up with TRBD1. This CDR3 region has 17 residues. V gave up 3 bases and J gave up 0 bases; unmatched junction bases: 10. Germline-derived CDR1 and CDR2 are DFQATT and SNEGSKA (reference sequence). CDR3 bases: TGCAGTGCTAGCCCCGGGACAGGCTTCTCTAGCAATCAGCCCCAGCATTTT. Protein sequence: CSASPGTGFSSNQPQHF.

This clonotype has at least ten counts. The J gene is TRBJ2-5, the V gene TRBV5-1, with D tentatively TRBD2 (6 bases). Germline CDR1 SGHRS, CDR2 YFSETQ. The CDR3 extends over 15 amino acids. V lost 4 bases, J lost 2 bases, and 15 bases lay in between. The CDR3 is CASSPGVGEQETQYF. In nucleotides, the CDR3 is TGCGCCAGCAGCCCGGGGGTGGGCGAGCAAGAGACCCAGTACTTC.

This clonotype was detected only a few times. This chain joins TRBV28 and TRBJ2-1, with D uncertain. The DNA end is a closer match to TRBJ2-7, so the J assignment may be wrong. Looked up from germline, CDR1 is MDHEN and CDR2 is SYDVKM. The CDR3 is 15 amino acids. CDR3 in amino acids: CASTTPGDSYNEQYF. CDR3 in DNA: TGTGCCAGCACCACCCCCGGCGATTCCTACAATGAGCAGTACTTC.

Remarks on this clonotype: A read error may explain this, as a much larger clone is one base away. The CDR3 coding sequence is TGCAGTGCGGAGGGCGGGGTTAGGTCGACCAATGGGCAGTTCTTC. Translated, it gives CSAEGGVRSTNGQFF. The J gene is TRBJ2-1, the V gene TRBV20-1; TRBD2 might be the D (6 bases). Germline V lookup: CDR1 DFQATT, CDR2 SNEGSKA (reference sequence). This CDR3 comprises 15 residues.

Of note for this clonotype: A much larger clone is a single base away; this may be a read error. The CDR3 end shows no conserved phenylalanine or tryptophan, and so a read error is likely. V gene TRBV20-1 combines with J gene TRBJ2-7; either TRBD1 or TRBD2 may fit D (6 bases each). This CDR3 contains 11 residues. The germline V gene encodes CDR1 DFQATT and CDR2 SNEGSKA (reference sequence). Trimming took 3 bases from V and 6 from J, leaving 9 bases between them. The CDR3 nucleotides read TGCAGTGCTAGCGAGGGGGGCGAGCAGTACTGC. Its protein product is CSASEGGEQYC.

Ten or more counts support this clonotype. This CDR3 reads CASSPVISGQAPYNEQFF. In DNA form, the CDR3 reads TGTGCCAGCTCACCCGTCATCTCGGGACAGGCCCCCTACAATGAGCAGTTCTTC. The genes are TRBV18 and TRBJ2-1; TRBD1 aligns across 8 bases. This CDR3 has 18 residues. Germline V gene data show CDR1 as KGHSH and CDR2 as LQKENI. V was clipped by 3 bases and J by 2 bases; unmatched bases: 12.

This clonotype was seen many times. The genes are TRBV7-9 and TRBJ1-2; 7 nucleotides match TRBD1. CDR1 and CDR2 from the germline V gene are SEHNR and FQNEAQ (reference sequence). The CDR3 contains 14 residues. V was pared by 5 bases and J by 6 bases, with 9 bases of the junction left unmatched. This chain's CDR3 is CASSVAGQTHGYTF. CDR3 bases: TGTGCCAGCAGCGTCGCGGGACAGACCCATGGCTACACCTTC.

J is TRBJ2-4 and V is TRBV10-3, with D unclear. The CDR3 loop spans 17 amino acids. The V and J ends lost 4 bases and 3 bases respectively, with 19 bases between them. CDR1 is ENHRY, CDR2 SYGVKD, per germline. The CDR3 loop reads CAISGDPGGSSKNIQYF. The CDR3 nucleotides read TGTGCCATCAGTGGAGATCCAGGCGGTAGTAGCAAAAACATTCAGTACTTC.

This clonotype appeared many times. The chain has TRBV7-2 and TRBJ1-2; 8 bases map to TRBD1. Germline V lookup: CDR1 SGHTA, CDR2 FQGNSA. V dropped 5 bases and J dropped 2; count of bases not matched to a gene: 10. The CDR3 runs to 16 residues. CDR3 in amino acids: CASSPQGTGYNYGYTF. The CDR3, as DNA: TGTGCCAGCAGCCCCCAGGGGACAGGATACAACTATGGCTACACCTTC.

This clonotype was seen repeatedly, ten times or more. The chain uses TRBV20-1 and TRBJ2-3, with 15 nucleotides matching TRBD2. The V and J ends lost 5 bases and 4 bases, in that order; junction bases with no gene match: 4. This CDR3 has 15 amino acids. Germline CDR1 DFQATT, CDR2 SNEGSKA (reference sequence). CDR3 amino acids: CSAPRTSGGADTQYF. For the CDR3, the DNA is TGCAGTGCTCCGCGGACTAGCGGGGGGGCAGATACGCAGTATTTT.

This clonotype was seen many times. A clone one base away is much larger, so this may be a read error. This rearrangement joins TRBV5-1 to TRBJ2-1; D perhaps matches TRBD2 (5 bases). The V gene's germline CDR1 is SGHRS and CDR2 YFSETQ. The CDR3 runs to 13 residues. With 5 bases removed from V and 15 bases from J, the gap between germline ends came to 21 bases. The CDR3, as DNA: TGCGCCAGCAGTCAGGACGGGCGCTGGCGGGTGTTCTTC. Protein product: CASSQDGRWRVFF.